A single sample gave rise to the 8 T cell receptor beta chains below, sequenced in a study of TIL therapy for anti-PD-1-resistant metastatic lung cancer. Stated time point: pre-treatment sample, taken before nivolumab and TIL therapy. The immunoSEQ assay was v3. Using immunoSEQ multiplex PCR, the repertoire was profiled, and TCRdb retains in-frame clones only, with some absent. The data hold approximately 60,000 clones, with around four fifths observed a single time. The material was blood, obtained at baseline. Every receptor here comes from a person between 25 and 80 years old with non-small cell lung cancer.

The sample holds one count of this clone. The chain combines TRBV4-2 with TRBJ1-2; D is undetermined. Trimming removed 0 bases from V and 8 bases from J, with 16 bases in between. Per the germline V gene, CDR1 is LGHNA and CDR2 is YNFKEQ. CDR3 length equals 15 residues. The CDR3 DNA sequence: TGTGCCAGCAGCCAAGAATTCACGGGCTTGGAGGGCTACACCTTC. Its translation: CASSQEFTGLEGYTF.

The V and J genes are TRBV29-1 and TRBJ2-7; no clear D gene. The V and J ends lost 1 base and 3 bases respectively, with 13 bases between them. CDR3 length: 14 amino acids. The V gene's germline CDR1 is SQVTM and CDR2 ANQGSEA. This CDR3 reads CSVEGSGSDYEQYF. CDR3 sequence (DNA): TGCAGCGTTGAAGGGTCGGGCTCTGACTACGAGCAGTACTTC.

The chain uses TRBV6-1 and TRBJ1-1, with 8 bases identical to TRBD1. The CDR3 extends over 14 amino acids. Trimming removed 6 bases from V and 4 bases from J; junction bases left unmatched: 7. Germline CDR1 reads MNHNS; CDR2 reads SASEGT. The CDR3 is CASREPTGGTEAFF. The CDR3 DNA reads TGTGCCAGCAGGGAACCAACAGGGGGCACTGAAGCTTTCTTT.

The rearrangement uses TRBV19 and TRBJ2-7; D may be TRBD2 (6 bases). The CDR3 covers 13 residues. V lost 10 bases to trimming and J lost 2 bases, with 15 bases between them. Germline CDR1 reads LNHDA; CDR2 reads SQIVND (reference sequence). Here the CDR3 reads CATAGTSTYEQYF. Here the CDR3 DNA reads TGTGCCACTGCCGGGACTTCGACCTACGAGCAGTACTTC.

This clone was seen more than once but under ten times. This rearrangement joins TRBV2 to TRBJ1-2; D is uncertain. The germline CDR1 and CDR2 sequences are SNHLY and FYNNEI. The CDR3 is made up of 11 amino acids. V dropped 7 bases and J dropped 10 bases, with 13 bases sitting between them. The CDR3 DNA is TGTGCCAGCACCCCTGCCCGCCTCTACACCTTC. It translates to CASTPARLYTF. Full variable domain (remainder filled in from reference TRBV2 and TRBJ1-2): EPEVTQTPSHQVTQMGQEVILRCVPISNHLYFYWYRQILGQKVEFLVSFYNNEISEKSEIFDDQFSVERPDGSNFTLKIRSTKLEDSAMYFCASTPARLYTFGSGTRLTVV.

This chain joins TRBV30 and TRBJ1-1; maybe TRBD1 (6 bases). Trimming stripped 2 bases from V and 4 bases from J, with 11 bases between. CDR1 is GTSNPN and CDR2 is SVGIG in the germline V gene (reference sequence). The CDR3 consists of 13 residues. CDR3 coding DNA: TGTGCCTGGAGTCCGCAGGGGAGCACTGAAGCTTTCTTT. It encodes CAWSPQGSTEAFF.

The rearrangement links TRBV10-3 to TRBJ2-7; the D is unclear. CDR1 ENHRY and CDR2 SYGVKD come from the germline V gene. The CDR3 runs 12 residues. V was trimmed by 0 bases and J by 4 bases, leaving 4 bases between them. CDR3 residues: CAISESTYEQYF. CDR3 DNA sequence: TGTGCCATCAGTGAGTCGACTTACGAGCAGTACTTC.

This chain uses TRBV18 with TRBJ2-7; 8 nucleotides align to TRBD2. The CDR3 has 15 residues. V dropped 4 bases and J dropped 2; count of bases not matched to a gene: 7. Germline V gene lookup returns CDR1 KGHSH and CDR2 LQKENI. Here the CDR3 reads CASSRTSGGAYEQYF. CDR3 in DNA: TGTGCCAGCTCACGAACTAGCGGAGGGGCCTACGAGCAGTACTTC.